Shown below are 25 T cell receptor beta chains from a single sample sequenced in a study of neurological immune-mediated disorders. From the 5' RACE reads, TCRdb called clonotypes with MiXCR, one entry per CDR3 protein. This table has about 51,000 distinct CDR3 sequences, roughly 17% appearing once. Sequenced: PBMCs. All receptors derive from a man between 60 and 75 years old in good health.

This clonotype was counted ten times or more. This rearrangement joins TRBV7-9 to TRBJ2-5; D is tentatively TRBD1 or TRBD2 (5 bases each). V lost 2 bases and J 5 bases, leaving 18 bases between the germline ends. CDR3 length equals 16 residues. CDR1 and CDR2 (germline): SEHNR, FQNEAQ (reference sequence). DNA for the CDR3: TGTGCCAGCAGCTTACGTAGTGCAGTAGAGGGGGAGACCCAGTACTTC. It encodes CASSLRSAVEGETQYF.

A few counts support this clonotype. This rearrangement joins TRBV20-1 to TRBJ1-1; no clear D. The CDR3 is 11 amino acids. V was pared by 3 bases and J by 5 bases, with 7 bases between. In germline, CDR1 is DFQATT, CDR2 SNEGSKA (reference sequence). In nucleotides, the CDR3 is TGCAGTGCTAGCGGGGAAACTGAAGCTTTCTTT. Translated, it gives CSASGETEAFF.

This clonotype was picked up many times. The chain joins TRBV7-2 to TRBJ1-2, with D uncertain. Germline loops: CDR1 SGHTA, CDR2 FQGNSA. V was trimmed by 2 bases and J by 4 bases, leaving 14 bases between them. CDR3 length: 15 residues. The CDR3 DNA follows: TGTGCCAGCAGCTTAAAGGTATCGGCAGCCTATGGCTACACCTTC. It is translated as CASSLKVSAAYGYTF.

This clonotype was observed many times. The chain's CDR3 is CASSLGLKPQHF. The CDR3 coding sequence is TGTGCCAGCTCACTGGGGCTAAAGCCCCAGCATTTT. V usage is TRBV18 and J usage is TRBJ1-5, with a possible D match to TRBD1 (5 bases). CDR1 is KGHSH, CDR2 LQKENI, per germline. The CDR3 is 12 amino acids. V was shortened by 4 bases and J by 8 bases, with 9 bases between the two germline ends.

This clonotype was picked up many times. The chain couples TRBV28 to TRBJ2-7, with no clear D. V lost 9 bases to trimming and J lost 2 bases, with 14 bases between them. This CDR3 has 13 amino acids. Germline V gene sequence: CDR1 MDHEN, CDR2 SYDVKM. The CDR3 DNA reads as TGTGCCAGTCTTCGTGGTGGGCCCTACGAGCAGTACTTC. Translating it yields CASLRGGPYEQYF.

Concerning this clonotype: This may stem from a read error, because a much larger clone lies one nucleotide away. The chain couples TRBV28 to TRBJ2-3, with a possible D match to TRBD1 (6 bases). V lost 10 bases and J lost 4, with 12 bases in between. The CDR3 sequence is 12 residues long. In germline, CDR1 is MDHEN, CDR2 SYDVKM. The CDR3 is CANRVAADTQYF. The CDR3 nucleotides read TGTGCCAACAGGGTCGCAGCAGATACGCAGTATTTT.

This rearrangement joins TRBV4-3 to TRBJ2-3, with 10 bases that match TRBD1. V trimming: 5 bases; J trimming: 3 bases; junction bases outside the gene matches: 14. CDR1 is LGHNA and CDR2 is YSLEER in the germline V gene. The CDR3 totals 18 residues. The CDR3 coding sequence is TGCGCCAGCAGCTCAAGCCCGGCCGGGACAGGGGCTACAGATACGCAGTATTTT. It encodes CASSSSPAGTGATDTQYF.

This clonotype showed up many times. The rearrangement joins TRBV5-1 to TRBJ2-5; no clear D. CDR3 length equals 13 residues. Trimming took off 1 base at V and 5 bases at J, with 9 bases between the two ends. The germline V gene has CDR1 SGHRS and CDR2 YFSETQ. This CDR3 is CASSLTAWETQYF. CDR3 bases: TGCGCCAGCAGCTTGACTGCATGGGAGACCCAGTACTTC.

This clonotype was recorded at least ten times. The chain couples TRBV12-3 or TRBV12-4 to TRBJ1-1, with unresolved D. The V end lost 1 base, the J end lost 8 bases, and 14 bases lay between the germline ends. CDR3 length: 14 residues. Here the CDR3 DNA reads TGTGCCAGCAGTTTAGTTGGTGGAATGCTGGAAGCTTTCTTT. Amino acids: CASSLVGGMLEAFF.

This clonotype was seen ten or more times. The chain recombines TRBV29-1 with TRBJ2-7; 9 nucleotides align to TRBD1. This CDR3 spans 13 amino acids. Germline loops: CDR1 SQVTM, CDR2 ANQGSEA. V was pared by 6 bases and J by 2 bases, with 5 bases of the junction left unmatched. The CDR3: CSVTGTGTYEQYF. In DNA, the CDR3 is TGCAGCGTGACCGGGACAGGGACCTACGAGCAGTACTTC.

At least ten counts were recorded for this clonotype. CDR3 sequence (DNA): TGTGCCAGCAGTTTAAGCGGACAGGGGGGCCACGAGCAGTACTTC. Translating gives CASSLSGQGGHEQYF. V usage is TRBV28 and J usage is TRBJ2-7; TRBD1 aligns across 10 bases. CDR1 and CDR2 from the germline V gene are MDHEN and SYDVKM. CDR3 length equals 15 residues. V lost 2 bases and J lost 5; bases outside the gene matches: 6. The variable domain in full, with the rest retrieved from reference TRBV28 and TRBJ2-7, is DVKVTQSSRYLVKRTGEKVFLECVQDMDHENMFWYRQDPGLGLRLIYFSYDVKMKEKGDIPEGYSVSREKKERFSLILESASTNQTSMYLCASSLSGQGGHEQYFGPGTRLTVT.

This clonotype occurred many times. The chain joins TRBV28 to TRBJ2-6; 7 bases map to TRBD1. In germline, CDR1 is MDHEN, CDR2 SYDVKM. This CDR3 has 19 residues. V lost 5 bases, J lost 0 bases, and 13 bases stayed unmatched. The CDR3, as DNA: TGTGCCAGCAGTAGCCTGGTGCCCAGGGGGACCTCTGGGGCCAACGTCCTGACTTTC. Protein product: CASSSLVPRGTSGANVLTF.

This clonotype is medium-sized (0.01 to 0.1%) within its sample. The chain couples TRBV2 to TRBJ2-7; TRBD1 aligns across 7 bases. The CDR3 covers 18 residues. With V trimmed by 0 bases and J by 3 bases, 14 bases remained unmatched. Looked up from germline, CDR1 is SNHLY and CDR2 is FYNNEI. The CDR3 sequence is CASSEALRGQFTGYEQYF. The CDR3 DNA is TGTGCCAGCAGTGAAGCGCTTCGGGGACAGTTCACCGGCTACGAGCAGTACTTC.

This clonotype has just one count. V gene TRBV28 combines with J gene TRBJ2-7, with D perhaps given as TRBD1 or TRBD2 (6 bases each). V was cut by 2 bases and J by 3 bases, with 11 bases left in between. In germline, CDR1 is MDHEN, CDR2 SYDVKM. The CDR3 spans 14 residues. CDR3 coding DNA: TGTGCCAGCAGTTTAAGCAGGGGAGGCTACGAGCAGTACTTC. As protein: CASSLSRGGYEQYF.

This clonotype came up many times. CDR3 nucleotide sequence: TGTGCCAGCAGCTACGGGGATGAGCAGTTCTTC. Its protein product is CASSYGDEQFF. The chain recombines TRBV7-6 with TRBJ2-1, with D possibly being TRBD2 (5 bases). The germline V gene encodes CDR1 SGHVS and CDR2 FNYEAQ. V lost 4 bases and J 8 bases, leaving 6 bases between the germline ends. This CDR3 region has 11 residues. Variable domain in full (rest from reference TRBV7-6 and TRBJ2-1): GAGVSQSPRYKVTKRGQDVALRCDPISGHVSLYWYRQALGQGPEFLTYFNYEAQQDKSGLPNDRFSAERPEGSISTLTIQRTEQRDSAMYRCASSYGDEQFFGPGTRLTVL.

This clonotype was detected many times. The chain joins TRBV20-1 to TRBJ2-3; D may be TRBD2 (6 bases). The germline V gene has CDR1 DFQATT and CDR2 SNEGSKA (reference sequence). The CDR3 sequence is 13 residues long. V was trimmed by 6 bases and J by 1 base, leaving 11 bases between them. CDR3 residues: CSAVASGTDTQYF. DNA of the CDR3: TGCAGTGCGGTCGCTAGCGGCACAGATACGCAGTATTTT.

This clonotype was recorded at least ten times. The rearrangement joins TRBV15 to TRBJ2-5; 13 nucleotides align to TRBD2. J gave up 4 bases and V 0 bases, and 5 bases lay outside the gene matches. CDR1 and CDR2 (germline): LNHNV, YYDKDF (reference sequence). CDR3 length: 17 residues. CDR3 bases: TGTGCCACCAGCAGAGAGGCAAGACTAGCGGGAGGAGAGACCCAGTACTTC. This encodes CATSREARLAGGETQYF. The whole variable domain, filled in from reference TRBV15 and TRBJ2-5, reads DAMVIQNPRYQVTQFGKPVTLSCSQTLNHNVMYWYQQKSSQAPKLLFHYYDKDFNNEADTPDNFQSRRPNTSFCFLDIRSPGLGDTAMYLCATSREARLAGGETQYFGPGTRLLVL.

This clonotype has ten or more counts. The CDR3 DNA follows: TGTGCCAGCAGCCAAGATCCGGGAGGGCCCGACGAGCAGTACTTC. The encoded protein is CASSQDPGGPDEQYF. The chain uses TRBV14 and TRBJ2-7, with 8 bases aligning to TRBD2. V trimming: 0 bases; J trimming: 5 bases; junction bases outside the gene matches: 6. Per germline, CDR1 SGHDN and CDR2 FVKESK. CDR3 length: 15 residues.

V is TRBV7-2 and J is TRBJ2-1, with 9 positions matching TRBD2. CDR1 and CDR2 from the germline V gene are SGHTA and FQGNSA. There are 14 residues in the CDR3. Trimming cost V 3 bases and J 6 bases; bases outside gene matches: 3. The CDR3 spells CASSLTSGLNEQFF. The CDR3 DNA is TGTGCCAGCAGCTTGACTAGCGGCCTCAATGAGCAGTTCTTC.

This chain joins TRBV27 and TRBJ1-1, with D tentatively TRBD1 (6 bases). Germline V gene data show CDR1 as MNHEY and CDR2 as SMNVEV (reference sequence). The CDR3 length is 17 residues. With 2 bases removed from V and 5 bases from J, the gap between germline ends came to 21 bases. This CDR3 reads CASSLRVPGVWGTEAFF. The CDR3 region has the DNA TGTGCCAGCAGTTTAAGAGTCCCAGGGGTTTGGGGTACTGAAGCTTTCTTT.

This chain uses TRBV6-2 or TRBV6-3 with TRBJ1-5, with D maybe TRBD1 (6 bases). V dropped 4 bases and J dropped 7 bases, with 11 bases sitting between them. The CDR3 contains 13 residues. In germline, CDR1 is MNHEY, CDR2 SVGEGT. CDR3: CASSWGADQPQHF. In nucleotides, the CDR3 is TGTGCCAGCAGTTGGGGGGCCGACCAGCCCCAGCATTTT.

This clonotype was recorded only once. V is TRBV7-2 and J is TRBJ2-2; no definite D call. Between the trimmed V and J ends, which lost 5 bases and 10 bases, there was a span of 20 bases. From germline, CDR1 is SGHTA and CDR2 FQGNSA. This CDR3 has 15 amino acids. The CDR3 reads CASSRRHGSNVELFF. DNA for the CDR3: TGTGCCAGCAGCAGACGACATGGTAGTAACGTGGAGCTGTTTTTT.

This clonotype has a count of ten or more. The V and J genes are TRBV20-1 and TRBJ2-5, with 8 bases identical to TRBD1. Germline loops: CDR1 DFQATT, CDR2 SNEGSKA (reference sequence). CDR3 size: 15 residues. V gave up 0 bases and J gave up 5 bases; unmatched junction bases: 8. CDR3 coding DNA: TGCAGTGCTAGAGATTCCAGGGGGCAGGCGGAGACCCAGTACTTC. It translates to CSARDSRGQAETQYF.

Worth noting for this clonotype: The junction departs from the called germline gene at one end, perhaps through a read error. The chain combines TRBV2 with TRBJ2-6; no definite D call. CDR1 is SNHLY and CDR2 is FYNNEI in the germline V gene. The CDR3 covers 14 residues. The CDR3 region is CSSRKSSGTNVLTF. CDR3 bases: TGTTCCAGCAGGAAAAGCTCTGGGACCAACGTCCTGACTTTC. The variable domain in full, completed from reference TRBV2 and TRBJ2-6, reads EPEVTQTPSHQVTQMGQEVILRCVPISNHLYFYWYRQILGQKVEFLVSFYNNEISEKSEIFDDQFSVERPDGSNFTLKIRSTKLEDSAMYFCSSRKSSGTNVLTFGAGSRLTVL.

This clonotype was observed at least ten times. This chain links TRBV29-1 with TRBJ1-1, with a possible D match to TRBD1 (5 bases). Trimming cost V 7 bases and J 11 bases, with 17 bases left between them. The CDR3 has 11 residues. Per germline, CDR1 SQVTM and CDR2 ANQGSEA. The CDR3 coding sequence is TGCAGCGCCAGAGACAGTACGGGGGCTTTCTTT. Its translation: CSARDSTGAFF.